This T cell receptor (beta chain) was documented in a study of T cell responses to AZD1222 COVID-19 vaccine. V was pared by 3 bases and J by 11 bases, with 15 bases of the junction left unmatched. This CDR3 is built from 17 residues. CDR1 is SGHRS, CDR2 YFSETQ, per germline. Produced via immunoSEQ multiplex PCR; TCRdb's table is partial and in-frame only. The sample lists about 150,000 clones; around 88% were seen once. General study findings and limits: Researchers took repertoire samples only after the peak T cell response had come. The study found Spike-specific TCR breadth and depth rose after two AZD1222 doses.

Details on this clone: Its specificity is unknown.

The source is an adult in good health. Sequencing used peripheral blood, obtained on day 0 of MenACWY control vaccination. The chain links TRBV5-1 to TRBJ2-3, with 13 nucleotides matching TRBD2. The CDR3 protein is CASSSTPGLAGRGMQYF. In DNA, the CDR3 is TGCGCCAGCAGCTCTACGCCGGGACTAGCGGGACGGGGAATGCAGTATTTT. Full variable domain (outside the CDR3, taken from reference TRBV5-1 and TRBJ2-3): KAGVTQTPRYLIKTRGQQVTLSCSPISGHRSVSWYQQTPGQGLQFLFEYFSETQRNKGNFPGRFSGRQFSNSRSEMNVSTLELGDSALYLCASSSTPGLAGRGMQYFGPGTRLTVL.